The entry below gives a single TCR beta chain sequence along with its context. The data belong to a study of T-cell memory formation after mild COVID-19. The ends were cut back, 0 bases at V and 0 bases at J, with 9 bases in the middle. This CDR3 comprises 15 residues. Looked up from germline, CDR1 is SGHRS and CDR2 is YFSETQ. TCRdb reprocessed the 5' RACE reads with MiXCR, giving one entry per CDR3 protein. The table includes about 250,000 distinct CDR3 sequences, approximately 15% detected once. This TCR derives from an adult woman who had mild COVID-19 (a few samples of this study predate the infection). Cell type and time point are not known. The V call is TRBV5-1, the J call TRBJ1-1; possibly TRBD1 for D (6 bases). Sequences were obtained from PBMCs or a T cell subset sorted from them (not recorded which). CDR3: CASSLDRDVNTEAFF. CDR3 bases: TGCGCCAGCAGCTTGGACAGGGATGTGAACACTGAAGCTTTCTTT.